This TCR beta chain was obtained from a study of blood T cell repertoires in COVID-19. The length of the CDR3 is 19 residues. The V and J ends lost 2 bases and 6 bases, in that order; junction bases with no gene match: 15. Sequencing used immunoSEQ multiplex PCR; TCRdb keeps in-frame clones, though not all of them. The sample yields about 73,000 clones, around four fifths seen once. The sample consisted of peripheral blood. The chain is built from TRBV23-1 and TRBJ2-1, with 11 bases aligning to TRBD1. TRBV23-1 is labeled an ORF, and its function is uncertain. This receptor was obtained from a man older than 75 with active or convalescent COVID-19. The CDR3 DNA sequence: TGCGCCAGCAGTCAAATCGCTAGACCGGGACAGGGGGTGGGCAATGAGCAGTTCTTC. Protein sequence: CASSQIARPGQGVGNEQFF.